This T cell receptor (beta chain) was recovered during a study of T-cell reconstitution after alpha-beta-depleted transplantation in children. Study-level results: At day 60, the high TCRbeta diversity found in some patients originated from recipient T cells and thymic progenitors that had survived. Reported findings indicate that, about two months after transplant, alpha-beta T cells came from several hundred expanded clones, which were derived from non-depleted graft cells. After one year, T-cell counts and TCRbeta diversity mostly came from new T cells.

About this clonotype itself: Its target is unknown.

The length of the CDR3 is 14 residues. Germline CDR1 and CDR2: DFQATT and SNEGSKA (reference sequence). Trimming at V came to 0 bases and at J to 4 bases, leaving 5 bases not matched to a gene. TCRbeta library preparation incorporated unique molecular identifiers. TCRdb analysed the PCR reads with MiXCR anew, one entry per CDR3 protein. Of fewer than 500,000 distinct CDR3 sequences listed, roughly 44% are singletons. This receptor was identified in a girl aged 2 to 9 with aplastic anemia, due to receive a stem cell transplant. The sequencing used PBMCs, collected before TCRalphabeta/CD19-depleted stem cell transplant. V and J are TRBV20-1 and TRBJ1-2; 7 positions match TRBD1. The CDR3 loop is CSARETDRVYGYTF. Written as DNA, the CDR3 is TGCAGTGCTAGAGAGACCGACAGGGTCTATGGCTACACCTTC.